This is a list of T cell receptor beta chains from one sample in a study of beta chain features in type 1 diabetes. Only in-frame clones appear in the TCRdb table, and some are missing; sequencing was by immunoSEQ multiplex PCR. Found here are about 470,000 clones, around 30% of them singletons; the top ten hold about 0.065%. The source material was naive CD4+ T cells from blood. The origin of the receptors is a young man in good health. The conserved cysteine and the conserved F or W are not part of the CDR3 here. D genes are given only for firm matches.

CDR3: ASSVGSSGGYNEQF
D: TRBD2
V: TRBV9
J: TRBJ2-1

CDR3: ASSTRYGSENEQF
D: .
V: TRBV7-6
J: TRBJ2-1

CDR3: ATSREQGQGQPQH
D: TRBD1
V: TRBV15
J: TRBJ1-5

CDR3: AWSLTRVGTEAF
D: .
V: TRBV30
J: TRBJ1-1

CDR3: SALAGGPEETQY
D: TRBD2
V: TRBV29-1
J: TRBJ2-5

CDR3: ASSQAWQTDTQY
D: .
V: TRBV4-3
J: TRBJ2-3

CDR3: SATAGTSYNEQF
D: .
V: TRBV29-1
J: TRBJ2-1

CDR3: ASSGGSGVQETQY
D: TRBD2
V: TRBV9
J: TRBJ2-5

CDR3: ASSFSGVQETQY
D: .
V: TRBV5-1
J: TRBJ2-5

CDR3: SVGRAYNEQF
D: .
V: TRBV29-1
J: TRBJ2-1

CDR3: ASSFPLANTGELF
D: .
V: TRBV28
J: TRBJ2-2

CDR3: ASSPPGPYEQY
D: .
V: TRBV7-9
J: TRBJ2-7

CDR3: ASSETGDYNEQF
D: TRBD1
V: TRBV7-3
J: TRBJ2-1

CDR3: SGYRGETQY
D: TRBD1
V: TRBV29-1
J: TRBJ2-5

CDR3: ASSLGKNTEAF
D: .
V: TRBV7-9
J: TRBJ1-1

CDR3: AWSARTSYNEQF
D: .
V: TRBV30
J: TRBJ2-1